The rows below give T cell receptor beta chains drawn from one sample of a study of breast tumors, draining lymph nodes, adjacent tissues. Each CDR3 protein gets one entry after TCRdb re-called the multiplex PCR reads with MiXCR. The sample comprises nearly 200,000 distinct CDR3 sequences, 30% to 40% of which are singletons, and over 4% rests with the top ten. Material: axillary lymph node tissue. The origin of the receptors is a female donor with breast cancer. Some clones in this sample may be carry-over from other donors' samples. Each CDR3 is given with its conserved first and last residue. D genes are given only for firm matches. The size of a clone is reported for some rows only, either as once, few or many, or as a class for expanded clones.

abundance | j_gene | v_gene | d_gene | CDR3aa | CDR3nt
NA | TRBJ1-3 | TRBV7-3 | TRBD1 | CASSLDGTEGRHTIYF | TGTGCCAGCAGCTTAGATGGGACAGAGGGGAGGCACACCATATATTTT
many | TRBJ1-3 | TRBV19 | NA | CASSQDAGRSGNTIYF | TGTGCCAGTAGTCAAGACGCGGGCCGCTCTGGAAACACCATATATTTT
NA | TRBJ2-7 | TRBV29-1 | TRBD1 | CSVVRQGASYEQYF | TGCAGCGTTGTTCGACAGGGGGCCTCCTACGAGCAGTACTTC
many | TRBJ2-1 | TRBV18 | TRBD2 | CASSPPAGGSGEQFF | TGTGCCAGCTCACCACCAGCGGGAGGGTCGGGTGAGCAGTTCTTC
once | TRBJ2-3 | TRBV9 | NA | CASSVMGTGILLADTQYF | TGTGCCAGCAGCGTTATGGGGACCGGGATCCTTCTAGCGGATACGCAGTATTTT
many | TRBJ2-1 | TRBV9 | NA | CASSVRGDSYNEQFF | TGTGCCAGCAGCGTCCGGGGCGACTCCTACAATGAGCAGTTCTTC
many | TRBJ2-7 | TRBV5-6 | NA | CASSLAPDGYEQYF | TGTGCCAGCAGCTTGGCTCCGGATGGGTACGAGCAGTACTTC
NA | TRBJ2-2 | TRBV20-1 | TRBD1 | CSARDPRTGASGELFF | TGCAGTGCTAGAGATCCGAGGACAGGGGCATCCGGGGAGCTGTTTTTT
few | TRBJ1-2 | TRBV20-1 | NA | CSATDSPYGYTF | TGCAGTGCTACGGACAGCCCCTATGGCTACACCTTC
many | TRBJ2-7 | TRBV14 | TRBD1 | CASSQVVTGTSSYEQYF | TGTGCCAGCAGCCAAGTTGTGACAGGGACCTCCTCCTACGAGCAGTACTTC
many | TRBJ2-3 | TRBV20-1 | NA | CSARLGVRDTQYF | TGCAGTGCTAGGTTGGGGGTTCGGGATACGCAGTATTTT
NA | TRBJ2-5 | TRBV5-4 | NA | CASSLPRASVGGSETQYF | TGTGCCAGCAGCCTACCGAGGGCCTCCGTAGGGGGGTCAGAGACCCAGTACTTC
few | TRBJ1-1 | TRBV7-9 | NA | CASSQGTTWNTEAFF | TGTGCCAGCAGCCAGGGGACCACTTGGAACACTGAAGCTTTCTTT
few | TRBJ1-2 | TRBV28 | TRBD1 | CASSLFGQGAPGYTF | TGTGCCAGCAGTTTATTTGGGCAGGGGGCCCCTGGCTACACCTTC
NA | TRBJ1-2 | TRBV7-8 | TRBD1 | CASSFRGGYGYTF | TGTGCCAGCAGCTTCAGGGGGGGGTATGGCTACACCTTC
NA | TRBJ2-7 | TRBV20-1 | NA | CSARGHGSYEQYF | TGCAGTGCTCGAGGACACGGGTCCTACGAGCAGTACTTC
many | TRBJ1-5 | TRBV19 | TRBD1 | CASNPQTGTNQPQHF | TGTGCCAGTAACCCCCAGACAGGGACGAATCAGCCCCAGCATTTT
once | TRBJ2-5 | TRBV6-2/TRBV6-3 | NA | CASTPLGTQYF | TGTGCCAGCACCCCCTTGGGGACCCAGTACTTC
few | TRBJ1-2 | TRBV6-5 | NA | CASSPLGNYGYTF | TGTGCCAGCAGTCCCCTCGGAAACTATGGCTACACCTTC
many | TRBJ2-5 | TRBV3-1 | NA | CASSQDWAGETQYF | TGTGCCAGCAGCCAAGATTGGGCAGGAGAGACCCAGTACTTC
many | TRBJ2-2 | TRBV6-4 | TRBD1 | CASSDSGQGTGTGELFF | TGTGCCAGCAGTGACTCAGGACAGGGGACGGGCACCGGGGAGCTGTTTTTT
many | TRBJ2-6 | TRBV10-1 | TRBD1 | CASIPWGQGAIGANVLTF | TGCGCCAGCATCCCCTGGGGACAGGGGGCAATTGGGGCCAACGTCCTGACTTTC
many | TRBJ1-2 | TRBV7-8 | NA | CASSLTGQDLAFYF | TGTGCCAGCAGCTTGACGGGACAAGACCTTGCCTTCTACTTC
many | TRBJ1-4 | TRBV4-1 | TRBD1 | CASSLLTGTANEKLFF | TGCGCCAGCAGCCTGTTGACCGGGACAGCAAATGAAAAACTGTTTTTT
many | TRBJ2-3 | TRBV24-1 | TRBD2 | CATSDWTSGRAADTQYF | TGTGCCACCAGTGATTGGACTAGCGGGAGGGCAGCAGATACGCAGTATTTT
many | TRBJ2-3 | TRBV5-1 | TRBD2 | CASSTRTSGGADTQYF | TGCGCCAGCAGCACCCGGACTAGCGGGGGGGCAGATACGCAGTATTTT
many | TRBJ2-1 | TRBV6-2/TRBV6-3 | NA | CASSYPNEQFF | TGTGCCAGCAGTTACCCGAATGAGCAGTTCTTC
NA | TRBJ1-2 | TRBV6-1 | NA | CAGSHPPEYGYTF | TGTGCCGGCAGTCACCCGCCGGAATATGGCTACACCTTC
many | TRBJ1-2 | TRBV20-1 | NA | CSARGGGRRVYGYTF | TGCAGTGCTAGAGGCGGAGGGAGGAGGGTCTATGGCTACACCTTC
NA | TRBJ2-7 | TRBV7-2 | NA | CASSLILSEARRYF | TGTGCCAGCAGCCTAATCCTTAGCGAGGCACGACGGTACTTC
many | TRBJ2-3 | TRBV4-1 | NA | CASSQVVRGSERDTQYF | TGCGCCAGCAGCCAAGTCGTCAGGGGATCGGAGCGGGATACGCAGTATTTT
NA | TRBJ2-7 | TRBV5-1 | TRBD1 | CASSVTTGDRLYEQYF | TGCGCCAGCAGCGTGACGACAGGGGACCGACTCTACGAGCAGTACTTC
many | TRBJ2-1 | TRBV11-2 | NA | CASSVFSYNEQFF | TGTGCCAGCAGCGTTTTCAGTTACAATGAGCAGTTCTTC
NA | TRBJ2-5 | TRBV12-3/TRBV12-4 | NA | CVSTFKRTWETQYF | TGTGTCAGCACTTTTAAAAGGACGTGGGAGACCCAGTACTTC
once | TRBJ2-3 | TRBV7-8 | NA | CASSLGTATDSQYF | TGTGCCAGCAGCTTAGGGACTGCCACAGACTCGCAGTATTTT
many | TRBJ2-5 | TRBV7-9 | NA | CASSLARQELKTQYF | TGTGCCAGCAGCTTAGCTAGGCAGGAATTGAAGACCCAGTACTTC
NA | TRBJ1-5 | TRBV3-1 | TRBD1 | CASEGGQGDRPQHF | TGTGCCAGCGAGGGGGGACAGGGGGATCGGCCCCAGCATTTT
NA | TRBJ2-5 | TRBV29-1 | TRBD2 | CSVAGGLAGETQYF | TGCAGCGTTGCGGGTGGGCTAGCGGGAGAGACCCAGTACTTC
few | TRBJ2-1 | TRBV5-1 | NA | CASSLGGEGDSSYNEQFF | TGCGCCAGCAGCTTGGGGGGTGAGGGAGACAGCTCCTACAATGAGCAGTTCTTC
many | TRBJ2-5 | TRBV3-1 | NA | CASSQVGAGWTQYF | TGTGCCAGCAGCCAAGTGGGTGCGGGGTGGACCCAGTACTTC
many | TRBJ2-7 | TRBV6-5 | TRBD1 | CASSSDWRTGREQYF | TGTGCCAGCAGTTCAGACTGGAGGACAGGGCGCGAGCAGTACTTC
NA | TRBJ1-5 | TRBV5-4 | NA | CASSLFGPAQHF | TGTGCCAGCAGCTTGTTTGGACCGGCTCAGCATTTT
many | TRBJ1-6 | TRBV30 | NA | CAWTGKSSYNSPLHF | TGTGCCTGGACAGGAAAGAGCTCCTATAATTCACCCCTCCACTTT
many | TRBJ2-2 | TRBV2 | NA | CASSVSGFGGELFF | TGTGCCAGCAGTGTTTCAGGCTTTGGCGGGGAGCTGTTTTTT
NA | TRBJ2-2 | TRBV27 | NA | CASSHAYTGELFF | TGTGCCAGCAGTCACGCGTACACCGGGGAGCTGTTTTTT
many | TRBJ2-2 | TRBV5-4 | NA | CASSLGRRSGSGELFF | TGTGCCAGCAGCTTGGGCAGGCGGTCGGGTTCCGGGGAGCTGTTTTTT
many | TRBJ2-5 | TRBV5-6 | NA | CASSASGHVGETQYF | TGTGCCAGCAGCGCATCCGGCCACGTGGGGGAGACCCAGTACTTC
many | TRBJ2-3 | TRBV7-3 | TRBD2 | CASSSGLAGGGTDTQYF | TGTGCCAGCAGCTCCGGACTAGCGGGAGGCGGTACAGATACGCAGTATTTT
once | TRBJ2-3 | TRBV5-6 | NA | CASSSDLGADTQYF | TGTGCCAGCAGCTCCGACTTAGGGGCAGATACGCAGTATTTT
many | TRBJ2-2 | TRBV5-1 | NA | CASNRGNTGELFF | TGCGCCAGCAATCGAGGGAACACCGGGGAGCTGTTTTTT
many | TRBJ1-3 | TRBV6-5 | NA | CASKTPGNTIYF | TGTGCCAGCAAGACCCCTGGAAACACCATATATTTT
NA | TRBJ2-3 | TRBV5-6 | TRBD2 | CASSSLQAGGDTQYF | TGTGCCAGCAGCTCGCTACAGGCGGGGGGAGATACGCAGTATTTT
many | TRBJ2-7 | TRBV18 | NA | CASSPDQYEQYF | TGTGCCAGCTCACCAGATCAGTACGAGCAGTACTTC
NA | TRBJ1-3 | TRBV6-2/TRBV6-3 | TRBD1 | CASSHADRASGNTIYF | TGTGCCAGCAGTCACGCCGACAGGGCCTCTGGAAACACCATATATTTT
many | TRBJ2-7 | TRBV2 | NA | CASSVWRSYEQYF | TGTGCCAGCAGTGTTTGGAGATCCTACGAGCAGTACTTC
many | TRBJ2-3 | TRBV6-5 | TRBD1 | CASSSGTGVGTQYF | TGTGCCAGCAGCTCCGGGACAGGGGTGGGTACGCAGTATTTT
many | TRBJ1-3 | TRBV6-1 | TRBD1 | CASSAFPGQGNTIYF | TGTGCCAGCAGTGCCTTTCCGGGACAGGGAAACACCATATATTTT
many | TRBJ2-7 | TRBV4-1 | TRBD2 | CASSQESGGLLEQYF | TGCGCCAGCAGCCAAGAGAGCGGGGGCCTCCTCGAGCAGTACTTC